The 31 T cell receptor beta chains reported below all come from one sample, sequenced in a study of shared clonotypes between healthy human individuals. Profiled with immunoSEQ multiplex PCR; TCRdb holds only in-frame clones, not every one. The data hold about 2.3 million clones, with approximately 95% observed a single time. Sequencing was done on a sample of naive CD4+ T cells from PBMCs. Subset in this sample: CD45RA+ positively selected. The receptors shown here come from a man between 18 and 35 years old in good health. Some clones in this sample may be carry-over from other donors' samples.

This clone was seen just once. The chain joins TRBV2 to TRBJ2-4; the D gene is possibly TRBD2 (6 bases). Trimming left V 7 bases short and J 9 bases short, with 22 bases between. Germline CDR1 SNHLY, CDR2 FYNNEI. CDR3 length equals 15 residues. The CDR3 is CASIRRGERGGIQYF. CDR3 DNA: TGTGCCAGCATTAGAAGGGGAGAGAGGGGAGGCATTCAGTACTTC.

The rearrangement uses TRBV28 and TRBJ2-3; no firm D call. This CDR3 contains 17 residues. In germline, CDR1 is MDHEN, CDR2 SYDVKM. Trimming stripped 6 bases from V and 0 bases from J, with 19 bases between. CDR3 in DNA: TGTGCCAGCAGCCGACGATTGAGTGCGCCTAGCACAGATACGCAGTATTTT. Residues: CASSRRLSAPSTDTQYF.

The chain uses TRBV11-2 and TRBJ2-7; D call uncertain. The length of the CDR3 is 12 residues. V lost 6 bases, J lost 3 bases, and 9 bases lay in between. The germline CDR1 and CDR2 sequences are SGHAT and FQNNGV. The CDR3, as DNA: TGTGCCAGCAGAGGCAGGATCTACGAGCAGTACTTC. Encoded protein: CASRGRIYEQYF. The complete variable domain, with remaining parts taken from reference TRBV11-2 and TRBJ2-7, reads EAGVAQSPRYKIIEKRQSVAFWCNPISGHATLYWYQQILGQGPKLLIQFQNNGVVDDSQLPKDRFSAERLKGVDSTLKIQPAKLEDSAVYLCASRGRIYEQYFGPGTRLTVT.

The chain carries TRBV11-3 and TRBJ2-1, with 7 bases matching TRBD1. Germline V gene sequence: CDR1 SGHNT, CDR2 YENEEA. Trimming at V came to 1 base and at J to 5 bases, leaving 5 bases not matched to a gene. The CDR3 extends over 15 amino acids. This chain's CDR3 is CASSLGGGQHNEQFF. CDR3 bases: TGTGCCAGCAGCTTAGGAGGGGGACAGCACAATGAGCAGTTCTTC.

V is TRBV7-2 and J is TRBJ1-1, with D maybe TRBD1 (5 bases). Germline V gene data show CDR1 as SGHTA and CDR2 as FQGNSA. There are 15 residues in the CDR3. The germline V and J ends were trimmed by 2 bases and 2 bases, with 12 bases remaining between them. CDR3 protein: CASSLSGGVNTEAFF. Written as DNA, the CDR3 is TGTGCCAGCAGCTTAAGCGGGGGGGTAAACACTGAAGCTTTCTTT.

This clone is a singleton in its sample. The chain joins TRBV18 to TRBJ2-3; a weak D match, TRBD2 (5 bases). Germline V CDR1 and CDR2: KGHSH, LQKENI. V was cut by 6 bases and J by 5 bases, with 9 bases left in between. This CDR3 is 12 amino acids long. CDR3 sequence: CASSDSGDTQYF. In DNA form, the CDR3 reads TGTGCCAGCTCGGACTCGGGAGATACGCAGTATTTT.

The V gene is TRBV10-3, the J gene TRBJ2-2; TRBD2 matches at 7 bases. CDR1 and CDR2 from the germline V gene are ENHRY and SYGVKD. The junction had 13 bases not matched to a gene; V was cut back by 5 bases and J by 4 bases. This CDR3 has 17 residues. The CDR3 bases are TGTGCCATCAGTCTTATACGGGGGGAAGAAGGCACCGGGGAGCTGTTTTTT. Its protein is CAISLIRGEEGTGELFF.

Turning to this clone: This specimen includes other DNA sequences encoding the same CDR3. V gene TRBV7-3 combines with J gene TRBJ2-2; 12 bases fit TRBD2. After removal of 3 bases from V and 5 bases from J, the junction contained 1 base not matched to a gene. CDR3 length: 15 residues. CDR1 and CDR2 (germline): SGHTA, FQGTGA. The CDR3 sequence: CASSFGLAGTGELFF. In DNA, the CDR3 is TGTGCCAGCAGCTTCGGACTAGCGGGGACCGGGGAGCTGTTTTTT.

To note about this clone: Other nucleotide sequences in the sample specify the same CDR3. The V gene is TRBV9, the J gene TRBJ1-3; D unclear. The V and J ends lost 2 bases and 0 bases respectively, with 6 bases between them. The CDR3 has 14 residues. CDR1 and CDR2 from the germline V gene are SGDLS and YYNGEE. CDR3 sequence: CASSVVGSGNTIYF. The CDR3 DNA follows: TGTGCCAGCAGCGTGGTGGGCTCTGGAAACACCATATATTTT.

The rearrangement links TRBV28 to TRBJ1-4; D possibly corresponds to TRBD1 (6 bases). Germline V gives CDR1 MDHEN, CDR2 SYDVKM. V gave up 2 bases and J gave up 5 bases, with 12 bases separating them. This CDR3 contains 15 residues. The CDR3 loop is CASSLIGQRNEKLFF. The CDR3 DNA is TGTGCCAGCAGTTTAATCGGACAGCGGAATGAAAAACTGTTTTTT.

In the case of this clone: The identical CDR3 is also encoded by other nucleotide sequences in the sample. This chain uses TRBV5-6 with TRBJ1-2, with D possibly matching TRBD1 (5 bases). The CDR3 is 13 residues long. The germline gives CDR1 SGHDT, CDR2 YYEEEE. Trimming stripped 4 bases from V and 4 bases from J, with 11 bases between. CDR3 loop: CASSRDRLYGYTF. CDR3 in DNA: TGTGCCAGCAGCCGTGACAGACTCTATGGCTACACCTTC.

The rearrangement uses TRBV29-1 and TRBJ2-5; no firm D call. Trimming left V 3 bases short and J 0 bases short, with 5 bases between. This CDR3 is 12 amino acids long. Germline assignment: CDR1 SQVTM and CDR2 ANQGSEA. The CDR3 DNA follows: TGCAGCGTTGACCCCAACCAAGAGACCCAGTACTTC. Translation gives CSVDPNQETQYF.

The chain couples TRBV27 to TRBJ2-7; TRBD1 or TRBD2 may be the D gene (5 bases each). V lost 2 bases and J lost 3, with 14 bases in between. From germline, CDR1 is MNHEY and CDR2 SMNVEV (reference sequence). The CDR3 loop spans 15 amino acids. The CDR3 coding sequence is TGTGCCAGCAGTTTAATCGGGGCAACTTACTACGAGCAGTACTTC. Translation: CASSLIGATYYEQYF.

The gene calls are TRBV28 and TRBJ1-2; TRBD1 matches at 8 bases. Trimming took 5 bases from V and 4 from J; bases not matched to a gene: 6. Germline V gives CDR1 MDHEN, CDR2 SYDVKM. CDR3 length: 14 residues. The chain's CDR3 is CASSPPDRGYGYTF. DNA of the CDR3: TGTGCCAGCAGTCCCCCTGACAGGGGCTATGGCTACACCTTC.

The chain recombines TRBV5-4 with TRBJ2-3; 7 bases map to TRBD1. This CDR3 has 15 amino acids. Per germline, CDR1 SGHNT and CDR2 YYREEE (reference sequence). V lost 2 bases, J lost 6 bases, and 9 bases stayed unmatched. The chain's CDR3 is CASSFLTGRLDTQYF. CDR3 sequence (DNA): TGTGCCAGCAGCTTTTTGACAGGGCGCCTGGATACGCAGTATTTT.

CDR3 in amino acids: CASRPAGQGAYEQYF. CDR3 nucleotide sequence: TGTGCCAGCCGTCCCGCTGGACAGGGGGCCTACGAGCAGTACTTC. V and J are TRBV11-1 and TRBJ2-7; the match to TRBD1 covers 10 bases. Germline values: CDR1 SGHAT, CDR2 FQDESV (reference sequence). The CDR3 covers 15 residues. V trimming: 8 bases; J trimming: 2 bases; junction bases outside the gene matches: 9.

The V and J genes are TRBV4-2 and TRBJ2-3; 11 bases are a match to TRBD1. After removal of 4 bases from V and 4 bases from J, the junction contained 4 bases not matched to a gene. CDR3 length equals 15 residues. Germline loops: CDR1 LGHNA, CDR2 YNFKEQ. This CDR3 reads CASSLGGQGADTQYF. CDR3 DNA sequence: TGTGCCAGCAGCCTAGGGGGACAGGGGGCAGATACGCAGTATTTT.

The J gene is TRBJ2-1, the V gene TRBV7-7; the match to TRBD2 covers 11 bases. The CDR3 extends over 16 amino acids. The trim removed 4 bases at V and 2 bases at J, leaving 4 bases unmatched. Germline-derived CDR1 and CDR2 are SSHAT and FNYEAQ (reference sequence). This CDR3 is CASSSGTSGAYNEQFF. The DNA for the CDR3 is TGTGCCAGCAGCTCGGGGACTAGCGGCGCCTACAATGAGCAGTTCTTC.

The chain is built from TRBV5-1 and TRBJ1-4; possible D gene TRBD1, 6 bases. This CDR3 is built from 15 residues. The germline V and J ends were trimmed by 5 bases and 7 bases, with 18 bases remaining between them. Germline assignment: CDR1 SGHRS and CDR2 YFSETQ. The CDR3 spells CASSRLGQGTEKLFF. The DNA for the CDR3 is TGCGCCAGCAGTCGCTTGGGCCAGGGGACTGAAAAACTGTTTTTT.

The chain couples TRBV5-4 to TRBJ2-2; 9 bases are shared with TRBD2. V gave up 1 base and J gave up 3 bases; unmatched junction bases: 4. The CDR3 runs to 16 residues. Germline V lookup: CDR1 SGHNT, CDR2 YYREEE (reference sequence). The CDR3 reads CASSLTLAGHTGELFF. The DNA for the CDR3 is TGTGCCAGCAGCTTGACGCTAGCGGGGCACACCGGGGAGCTGTTTTTT.

Remarks on this clone: Other DNA variants within this sample encode the same CDR3. The chain links TRBV18 to TRBJ1-4, with unresolved D. This CDR3 region has 13 residues. Trimming took 6 bases from V and 4 from J, leaving 9 bases between them. Looked up from germline, CDR1 is KGHSH and CDR2 is LQKENI. The CDR3 DNA reads as TGTGCCAGCTCTCAAGGCCTTAATGAAAAACTGTTTTTT. It encodes CASSQGLNEKLFF.

The genes are TRBV9 and TRBJ2-7, with D possibly matching TRBD2 (5 bases). The CDR3 contains 14 residues. The germline V and J ends were trimmed by 0 bases and 3 bases, with 10 bases remaining between them. In germline, CDR1 is SGDLS, CDR2 YYNGEE. The CDR3 spells CASSVATRGYEQYF. In nucleotides, the CDR3 is TGTGCCAGCAGCGTAGCTACTCGGGGCTACGAGCAGTACTTC.

The J gene is TRBJ2-3, the V gene TRBV29-1; TRBD1 is a possible D gene (6 bases). The CDR3 is 14 residues long. Germline loops: CDR1 SQVTM, CDR2 ANQGSEA. V was trimmed by 6 bases and J by 3 bases, leaving 16 bases between them. The CDR3 DNA reads TGCAGCGTGCTCAGGGGAGTGGGGACAGATACGCAGTATTTT. The encoded protein is CSVLRGVGTDTQYF.

This clone was found once. The chain is built from TRBV5-1 and TRBJ2-3; 10 nucleotides match TRBD2. This CDR3 has 15 residues. CDR1 and CDR2 (germline): SGHRS, YFSETQ. The V gene end was trimmed by 4 bases and the J gene end by 2 bases; junction bases not matched to a gene: 4. This CDR3 reads CASSAGLANTDTQYF. In nucleotides, the CDR3 is TGCGCCAGCAGCGCGGGACTAGCGAACACAGATACGCAGTATTTT.

This clone was seen once. This same CDR3 is encoded by further DNA sequences in the sample. The chain recombines TRBV28 with TRBJ1-2, with a possible D match to TRBD1 (6 bases). The CDR3 totals 13 residues. V lost 3 bases, J lost 4 bases, and 9 bases lay in between. Germline CDR1 reads MDHEN; CDR2 reads SYDVKM. This CDR3 is CASSLGGGYGYTF. The CDR3 bases are TGTGCCAGCAGTTTGGGGGGCGGCTATGGCTACACCTTC.

In regard to this clone: Other DNA sequences in this sample translate to the same CDR3. The chain couples TRBV5-1 to TRBJ2-7; perhaps TRBD2 as D (5 bases). Trimming removed 0 bases from V and 2 bases from J, with 9 bases in between. The CDR3 loop spans 14 amino acids. The germline V gene encodes CDR1 SGHRS and CDR2 YFSETQ. DNA for the CDR3: TGCGCCAGCAGCTTGGCAGGTAGCGCCTACGAGCAGTACTTC. It is translated as CASSLAGSAYEQYF.

About this clone itself: At the DNA level, this CDR3 is encoded by other sequences in the same sample as well. The rearrangement uses TRBV29-1 and TRBJ2-1; 8 bases align to TRBD1. Germline CDR1 and CDR2: SQVTM and ANQGSEA. J lost 4 bases, V lost 7 bases, and 3 bases had no gene match. This CDR3 is built from 12 residues. CDR3 sequence (DNA): TGCAGCGCCAGGACAGGGTACAATGAGCAGTTCTTC. Encoded protein: CSARTGYNEQFF.

The chain recombines TRBV11-3 with TRBJ2-3; D is uncertain. The CDR3 is 12 amino acids. CDR1 SGHNT and CDR2 YENEEA come from the germline V gene. The V and J ends lost 5 bases and 1 base respectively, with 4 bases between them. The CDR3 nucleotides are TGTGCCAGCAGCCAAGGCACAGATACGCAGTATTTT. Amino acids: CASSQGTDTQYF.

The rearrangement uses TRBV10-3 and TRBJ2-3; tentatively, D is TRBD1 or TRBD2 (5 bases each). In germline, CDR1 is ENHRY, CDR2 SYGVKD. V was cut by 1 base and J by 1 base, with 18 bases left in between. The CDR3 sequence is 18 residues long. The CDR3 protein is CAISELGTANAGTDTQYF. For the CDR3, the DNA is TGTGCCATCAGTGAGTTGGGGACCGCGAACGCAGGCACAGATACGCAGTATTTT.

This clone has only one observation. The V gene is TRBV27, the J gene TRBJ2-7, with 9 positions matching TRBD1. V shed 0 bases, J shed 4 bases, and the junction held 7 bases outside the gene matches. This CDR3 spans 16 amino acids. Germline V lookup: CDR1 MNHEY, CDR2 SMNVEV (reference sequence). CDR3 nucleotide sequence: TGTGCCAGCAGTTTATCAATCCGGGACAGGGCTTACGAGCAGTACTTC. It encodes CASSLSIRDRAYEQYF.

The chain has TRBV5-1 and TRBJ2-3; D gene ambiguous. V lost 4 bases to trimming and J lost 5 bases, with 14 bases between them. Germline V gives CDR1 SGHRS, CDR2 YFSETQ. The CDR3 consists of 14 residues. The chain's CDR3 is CASSQEPGIDTQYF. CDR3 sequence (DNA): TGCGCCAGCAGCCAAGAACCCGGTATAGATACGCAGTATTTT.